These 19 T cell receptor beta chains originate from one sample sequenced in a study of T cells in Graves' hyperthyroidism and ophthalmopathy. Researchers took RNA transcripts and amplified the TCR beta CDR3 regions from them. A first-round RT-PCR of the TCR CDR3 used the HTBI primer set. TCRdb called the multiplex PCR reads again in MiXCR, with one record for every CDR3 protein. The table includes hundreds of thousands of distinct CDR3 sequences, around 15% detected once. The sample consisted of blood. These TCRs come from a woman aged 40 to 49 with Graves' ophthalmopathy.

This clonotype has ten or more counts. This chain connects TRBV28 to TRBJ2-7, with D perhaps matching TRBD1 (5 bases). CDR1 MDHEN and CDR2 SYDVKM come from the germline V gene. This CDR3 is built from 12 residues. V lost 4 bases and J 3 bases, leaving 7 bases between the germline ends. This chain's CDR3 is CASSSTVYEQYF. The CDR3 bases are TGTGCCAGCAGTTCGACAGTCTACGAGCAGTACTTC.

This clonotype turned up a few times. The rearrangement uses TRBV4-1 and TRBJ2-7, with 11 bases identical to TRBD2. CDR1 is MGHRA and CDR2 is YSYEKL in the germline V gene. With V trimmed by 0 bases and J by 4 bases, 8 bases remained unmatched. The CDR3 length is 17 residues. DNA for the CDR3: TGCGCCAGCAGCCAAGAGGCACTAGCGGGAGCGGGGTACGAGCAGTACTTC. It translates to CASSQEALAGAGYEQYF.

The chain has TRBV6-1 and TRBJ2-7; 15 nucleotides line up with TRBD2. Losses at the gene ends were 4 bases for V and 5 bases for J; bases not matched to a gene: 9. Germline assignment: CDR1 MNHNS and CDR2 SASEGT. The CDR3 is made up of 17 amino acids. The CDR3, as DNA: TGTGCCAGCAGTGGAAGGACTAGCGGGAGGGCCATGGACGAGCAGTACTTC. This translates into CASSGRTSGRAMDEQYF.

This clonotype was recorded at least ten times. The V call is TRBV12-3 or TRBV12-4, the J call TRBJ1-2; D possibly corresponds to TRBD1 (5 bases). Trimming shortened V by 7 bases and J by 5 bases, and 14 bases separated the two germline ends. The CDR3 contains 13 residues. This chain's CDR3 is CASTPGSRYGYTF. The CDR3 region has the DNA TGTGCCAGCACCCCAGGGTCCAGATATGGCTACACCTTC.

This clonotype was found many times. The CDR3, as DNA: TGTGCCAGCAGTCCCCTAGCGGAACCCGGGTTCTTC. Residues: CASSPLAEPGFF. This chain uses TRBV2 with TRBJ2-1; 7 bases agree with TRBD2. This CDR3 comprises 12 residues. The germline gives CDR1 SNHLY, CDR2 FYNNEI. The V segment lost 5 bases and the J segment 15 bases; nucleotides outside the gene matches: 10.

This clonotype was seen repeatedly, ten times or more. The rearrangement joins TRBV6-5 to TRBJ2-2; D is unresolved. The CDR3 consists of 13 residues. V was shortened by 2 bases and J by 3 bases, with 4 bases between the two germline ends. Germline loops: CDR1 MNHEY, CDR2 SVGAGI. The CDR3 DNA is TGTGCCAGCAGTTACAAACACACCGGGGAGCTGTTTTTT. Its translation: CASSYKHTGELFF.

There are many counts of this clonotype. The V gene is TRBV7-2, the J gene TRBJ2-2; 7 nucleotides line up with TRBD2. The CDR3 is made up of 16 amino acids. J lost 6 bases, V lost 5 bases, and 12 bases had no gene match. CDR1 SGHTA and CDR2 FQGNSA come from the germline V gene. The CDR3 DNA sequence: TGTGCCAGCAGCCCTAGCGGTCAAGTCCAGGCCGGGGAGCTGTTTTTT. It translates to CASSPSGQVQAGELFF.

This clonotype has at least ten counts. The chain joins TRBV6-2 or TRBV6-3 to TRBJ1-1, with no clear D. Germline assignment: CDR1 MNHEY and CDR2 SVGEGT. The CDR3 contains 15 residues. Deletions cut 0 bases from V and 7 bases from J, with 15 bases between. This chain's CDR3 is CASSYSSNSDGEAFF. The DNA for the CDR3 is TGTGCCAGCAGTTACTCGTCTAACTCCGACGGTGAAGCTTTCTTT.

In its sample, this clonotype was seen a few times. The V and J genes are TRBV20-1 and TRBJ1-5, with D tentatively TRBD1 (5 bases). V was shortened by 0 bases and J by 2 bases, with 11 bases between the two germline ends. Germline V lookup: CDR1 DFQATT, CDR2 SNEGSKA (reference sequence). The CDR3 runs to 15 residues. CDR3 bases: TGCAGTGCTAGAGATCCTGCGGGGGGCAATCAGCCCCAGCATTTT. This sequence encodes CSARDPAGGNQPQHF.

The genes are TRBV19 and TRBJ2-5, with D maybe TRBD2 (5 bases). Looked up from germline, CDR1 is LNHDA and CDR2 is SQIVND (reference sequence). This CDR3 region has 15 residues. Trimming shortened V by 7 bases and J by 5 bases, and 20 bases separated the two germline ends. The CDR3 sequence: CASTLGGPAEETQYF. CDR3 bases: TGTGCCAGTACGCTCGGAGGCCCCGCGGAGGAGACCCAGTACTTC.

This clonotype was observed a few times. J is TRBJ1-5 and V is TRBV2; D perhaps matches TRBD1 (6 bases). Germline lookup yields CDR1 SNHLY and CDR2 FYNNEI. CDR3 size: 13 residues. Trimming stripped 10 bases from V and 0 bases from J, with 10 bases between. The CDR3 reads CATSGDSNQPQHF. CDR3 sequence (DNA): TGTGCCACCTCAGGGGATAGCAATCAGCCCCAGCATTTT.

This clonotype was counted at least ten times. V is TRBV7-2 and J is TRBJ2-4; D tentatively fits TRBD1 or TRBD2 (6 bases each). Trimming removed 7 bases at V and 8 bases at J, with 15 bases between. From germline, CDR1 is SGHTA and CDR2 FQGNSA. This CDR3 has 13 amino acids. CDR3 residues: CASNPWGADIQYF. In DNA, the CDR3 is TGTGCCAGCAACCCGTGGGGGGCTGACATTCAGTACTTC.

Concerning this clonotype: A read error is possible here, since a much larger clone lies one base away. CDR3 sequence: CSAGDRGYGSFNQPQHF. CDR3 nucleotide sequence: TGCAGTGCTGGAGATCGGGGGTACGGTTCGTTCAATCAGCCCCAGCATTTT. The genes are TRBV20-1 and TRBJ1-5; D may be TRBD1 (5 bases). This CDR3 contains 17 residues. The germline V gene has CDR1 DFQATT and CDR2 SNEGSKA (reference sequence).

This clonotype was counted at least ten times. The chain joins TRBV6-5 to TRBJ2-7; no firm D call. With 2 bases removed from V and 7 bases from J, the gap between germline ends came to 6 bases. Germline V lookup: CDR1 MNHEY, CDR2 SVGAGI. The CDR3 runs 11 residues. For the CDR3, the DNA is TGTGCCAGCAGTTACACAAATGAGCAGTACTTC. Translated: CASSYTNEQYF.

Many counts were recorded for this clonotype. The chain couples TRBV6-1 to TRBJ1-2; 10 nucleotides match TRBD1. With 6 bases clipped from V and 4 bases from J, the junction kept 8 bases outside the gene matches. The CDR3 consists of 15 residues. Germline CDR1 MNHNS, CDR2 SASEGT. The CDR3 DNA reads TGTGCCAGCAGCCCCGAGGGACAGGGGTTCTATGGCTACACCTTC. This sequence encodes CASSPEGQGFYGYTF.

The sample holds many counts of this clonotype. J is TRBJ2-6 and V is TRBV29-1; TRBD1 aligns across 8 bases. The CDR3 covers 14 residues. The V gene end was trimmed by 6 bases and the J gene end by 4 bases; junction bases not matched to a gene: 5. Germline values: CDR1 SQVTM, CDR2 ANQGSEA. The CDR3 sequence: CSVGQGTGANVLTF. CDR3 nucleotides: TGCAGCGTCGGACAGGGTACCGGGGCCAACGTCCTGACTTTC.

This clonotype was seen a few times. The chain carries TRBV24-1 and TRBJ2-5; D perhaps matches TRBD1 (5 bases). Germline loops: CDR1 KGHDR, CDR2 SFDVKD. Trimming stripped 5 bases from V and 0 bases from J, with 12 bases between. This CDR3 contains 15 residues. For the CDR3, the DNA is TGTGCCACCAGTGGTACAGGATCGTACCAAGAGACCCAGTACTTC. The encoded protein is CATSGTGSYQETQYF.

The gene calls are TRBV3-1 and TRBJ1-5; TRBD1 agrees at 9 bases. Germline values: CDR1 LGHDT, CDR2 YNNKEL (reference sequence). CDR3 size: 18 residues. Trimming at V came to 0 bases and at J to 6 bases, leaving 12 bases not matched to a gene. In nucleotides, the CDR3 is TGTGCCAGCAGCCAAGATATTTCTGGGACAGGGATCGGTCAGCCCCAGCATTTT. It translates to CASSQDISGTGIGQPQHF.

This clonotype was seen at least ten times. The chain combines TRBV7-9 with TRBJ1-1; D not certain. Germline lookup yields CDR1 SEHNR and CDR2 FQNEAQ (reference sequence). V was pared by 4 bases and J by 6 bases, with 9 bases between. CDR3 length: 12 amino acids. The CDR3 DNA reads TGTGCCAGCAGCTACGGGGAACCTGAAGCTTTCTTT. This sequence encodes CASSYGEPEAFF. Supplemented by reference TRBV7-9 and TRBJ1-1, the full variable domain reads DTGVSQNPRHKITKRGQNVTFRCDPISEHNRLYWYRQTLGQGPEFLTYFQNEAQLEKSRLLSDRFSAERPKGSFSTLEIQRTEQGDSAMYLCASSYGEPEAFFGQGTRLTVV.